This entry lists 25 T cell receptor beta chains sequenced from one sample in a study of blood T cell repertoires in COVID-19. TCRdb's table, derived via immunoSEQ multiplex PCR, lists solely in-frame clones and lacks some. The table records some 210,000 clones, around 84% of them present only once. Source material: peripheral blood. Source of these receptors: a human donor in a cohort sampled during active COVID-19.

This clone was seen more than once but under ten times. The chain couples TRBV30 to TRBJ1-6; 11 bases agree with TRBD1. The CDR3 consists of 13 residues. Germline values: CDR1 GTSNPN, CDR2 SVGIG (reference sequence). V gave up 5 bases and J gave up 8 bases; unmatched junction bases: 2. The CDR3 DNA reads TGTGCCTGGGCGGGACAGGGGGATTCACCCCTCCACTTT. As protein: CAWAGQGDSPLHF.

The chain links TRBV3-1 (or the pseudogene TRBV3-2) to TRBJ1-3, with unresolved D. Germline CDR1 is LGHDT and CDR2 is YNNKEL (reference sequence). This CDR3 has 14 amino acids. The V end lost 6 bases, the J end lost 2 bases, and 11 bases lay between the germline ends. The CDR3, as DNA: TGTGCCAGCAGTACTATATACCCTGGAAACACCATATATTTT. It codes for CASSTIYPGNTIYF.

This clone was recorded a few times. The CDR3 loop is CASRNPRESSYEQYV. CDR3 nucleotides: TGTGCCAGCAGGAATCCAAGGGAGAGCTCCTACGAGCAGTACGTC. The rearrangement uses TRBV6-4 and TRBJ2-7, with D maybe TRBD2 (5 bases). V was pared by 6 bases and J by 0 bases, with 15 bases between. The CDR3 contains 15 residues. CDR1 MRHNA and CDR2 SNTAGT come from the germline V gene.

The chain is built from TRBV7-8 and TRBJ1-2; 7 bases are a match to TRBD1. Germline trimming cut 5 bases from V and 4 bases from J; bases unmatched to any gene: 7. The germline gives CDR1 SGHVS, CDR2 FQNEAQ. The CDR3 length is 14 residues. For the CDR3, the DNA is TGTGCCAGCAGCCCCCTGGGACAGACCTATGGCTACACCTTC. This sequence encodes CASSPLGQTYGYTF.

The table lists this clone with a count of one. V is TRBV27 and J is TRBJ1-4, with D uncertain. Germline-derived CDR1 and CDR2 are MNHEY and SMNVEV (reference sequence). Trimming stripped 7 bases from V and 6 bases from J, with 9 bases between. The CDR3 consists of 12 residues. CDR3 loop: CASKQRDEKLFF. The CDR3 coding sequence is TGTGCCAGCAAACAGAGGGATGAAAAACTGTTTTTT.

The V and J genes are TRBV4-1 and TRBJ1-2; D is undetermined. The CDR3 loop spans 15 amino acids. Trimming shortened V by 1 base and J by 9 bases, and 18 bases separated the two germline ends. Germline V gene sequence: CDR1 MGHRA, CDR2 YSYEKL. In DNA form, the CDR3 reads TGCGCCAGCAGCCAAGGATATAGTCCTTCAGGCAGCTACACCTTC. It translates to CASSQGYSPSGSYTF.

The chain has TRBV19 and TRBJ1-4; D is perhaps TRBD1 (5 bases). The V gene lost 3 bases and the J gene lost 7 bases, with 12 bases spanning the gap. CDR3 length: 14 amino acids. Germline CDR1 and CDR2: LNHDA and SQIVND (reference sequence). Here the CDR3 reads CASSIIRGGEKLFF. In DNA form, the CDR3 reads TGTGCCAGTAGTATTATAAGGGGAGGTGAAAAACTGTTTTTT.

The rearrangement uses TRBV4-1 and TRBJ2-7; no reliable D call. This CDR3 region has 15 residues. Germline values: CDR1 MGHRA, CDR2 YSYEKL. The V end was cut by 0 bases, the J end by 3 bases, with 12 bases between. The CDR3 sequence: CASSQDLLSYYEQYV. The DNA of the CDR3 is TGCGCCAGCAGCCAAGATCTCCTTAGTTACTACGAGCAGTACGTC.

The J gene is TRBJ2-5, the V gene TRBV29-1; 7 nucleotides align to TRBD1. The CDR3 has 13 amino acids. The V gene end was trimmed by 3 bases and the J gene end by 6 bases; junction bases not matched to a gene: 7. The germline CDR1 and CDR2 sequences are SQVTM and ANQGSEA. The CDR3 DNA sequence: TGCAGCGTTGATCTGGTGGGACAGCAGACCCAGTACTTC. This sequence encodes CSVDLVGQQTQYF.

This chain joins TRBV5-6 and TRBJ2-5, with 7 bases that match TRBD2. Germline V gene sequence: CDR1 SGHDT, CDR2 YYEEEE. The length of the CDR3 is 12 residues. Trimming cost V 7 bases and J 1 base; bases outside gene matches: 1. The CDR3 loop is CASGGGQETQYF. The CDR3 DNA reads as TGTGCCAGCGGGGGGGGCCAAGAGACCCAGTACTTC.

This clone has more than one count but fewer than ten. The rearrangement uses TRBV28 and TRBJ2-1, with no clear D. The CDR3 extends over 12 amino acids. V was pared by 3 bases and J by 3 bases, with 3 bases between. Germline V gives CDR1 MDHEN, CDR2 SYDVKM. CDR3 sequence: CASSFSYNEQFF. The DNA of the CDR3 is TGTGCCAGCAGTTTTAGCTACAATGAGCAGTTCTTC.

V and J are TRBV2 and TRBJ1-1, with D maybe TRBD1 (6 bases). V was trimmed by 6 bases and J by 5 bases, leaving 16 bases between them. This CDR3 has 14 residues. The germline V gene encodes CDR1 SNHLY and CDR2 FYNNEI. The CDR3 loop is CASSQQGFSTEAFF. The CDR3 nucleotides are TGTGCCAGCAGCCAACAGGGATTCTCGACTGAAGCTTTCTTT. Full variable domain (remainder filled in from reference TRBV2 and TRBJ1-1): EPEVTQTPSHQVTQMGQEVILRCVPISNHLYFYWYRQILGQKVEFLVSFYNNEISEKSEIFDDQFSVERPDGSNFTLKIRSTKLEDSAMYFCASSQQGFSTEAFFGQGTRLTVV.

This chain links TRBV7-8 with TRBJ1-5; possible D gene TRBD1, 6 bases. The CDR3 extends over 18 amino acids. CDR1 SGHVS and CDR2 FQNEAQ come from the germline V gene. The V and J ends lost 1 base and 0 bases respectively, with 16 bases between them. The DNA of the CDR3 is TGTGCCAGCAGCTTAGGGTTTGATGCAGGGGATAGCAATCAGCCCCAGCATTTT. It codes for CASSLGFDAGDSNQPQHF.

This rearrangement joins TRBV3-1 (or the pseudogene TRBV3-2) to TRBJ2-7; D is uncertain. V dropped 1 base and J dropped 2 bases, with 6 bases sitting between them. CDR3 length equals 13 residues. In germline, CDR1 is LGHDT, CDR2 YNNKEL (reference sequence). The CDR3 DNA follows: TGTGCCAGCAGCCAAGGCGGAACCTACGAGCAGTACTTC. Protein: CASSQGGTYEQYF.

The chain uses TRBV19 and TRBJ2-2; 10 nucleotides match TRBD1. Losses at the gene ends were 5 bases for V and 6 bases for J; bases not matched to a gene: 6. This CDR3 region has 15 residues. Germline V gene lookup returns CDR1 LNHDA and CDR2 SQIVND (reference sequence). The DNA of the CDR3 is TGTGCCAGTAGTGGCGGGACAGGGGAACCCGGGGAGCTGTTTTTT. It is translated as CASSGGTGEPGELFF.

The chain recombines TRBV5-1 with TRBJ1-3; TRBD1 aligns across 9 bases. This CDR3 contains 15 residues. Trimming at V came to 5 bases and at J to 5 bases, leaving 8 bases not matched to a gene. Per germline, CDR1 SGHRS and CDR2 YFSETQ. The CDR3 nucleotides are TGCGCCAGCAGAAATCCGGGACAGGGACGAAACACCATATATTTT. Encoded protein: CASRNPGQGRNTIYF.

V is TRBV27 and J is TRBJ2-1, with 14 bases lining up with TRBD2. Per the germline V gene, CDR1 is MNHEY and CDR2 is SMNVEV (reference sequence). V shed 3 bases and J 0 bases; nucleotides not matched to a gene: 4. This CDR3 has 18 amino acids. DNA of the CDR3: TGTGCCAGCAGTTTCAGGACTAGCGGGAGGAGCTCCTACAATGAGCAGTTCTTC. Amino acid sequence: CASSFRTSGRSSYNEQFF.

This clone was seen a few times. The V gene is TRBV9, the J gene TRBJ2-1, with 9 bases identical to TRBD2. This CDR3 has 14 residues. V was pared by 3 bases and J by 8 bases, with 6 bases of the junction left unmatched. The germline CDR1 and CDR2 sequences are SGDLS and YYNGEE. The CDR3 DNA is TGTGCCAGCAGCGAGGGACTAGCTTTGGATGAGCAGTTCTTC. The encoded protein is CASSEGLALDEQFF.

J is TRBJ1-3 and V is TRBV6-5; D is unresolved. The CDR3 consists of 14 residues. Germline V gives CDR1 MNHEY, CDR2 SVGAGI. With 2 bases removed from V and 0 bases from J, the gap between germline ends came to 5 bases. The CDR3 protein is CASSYGHSGNTIYF. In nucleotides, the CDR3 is TGTGCCAGCAGTTACGGGCACTCTGGAAACACCATATATTTT.

This chain's CDR3 is CASSDDIDYGYTF. The CDR3 DNA reads as TGTGCCAGCAGTGACGACATAGACTATGGCTACACCTTC. The rearrangement uses TRBV2 and TRBJ1-2, with D unclear. Deletions cut 3 bases from V and 3 bases from J, with 8 bases between. Germline V CDR1 and CDR2: SNHLY, FYNNEI. The CDR3 length is 13 residues.

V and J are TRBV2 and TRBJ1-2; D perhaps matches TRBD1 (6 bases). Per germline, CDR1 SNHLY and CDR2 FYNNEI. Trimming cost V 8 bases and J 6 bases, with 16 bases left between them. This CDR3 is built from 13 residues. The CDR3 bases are TGTGCCAGCTCGCTACAGGGTTCGGATGGCTACACCTTC. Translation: CASSLQGSDGYTF. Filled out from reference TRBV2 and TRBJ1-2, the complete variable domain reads EPEVTQTPSHQVTQMGQEVILRCVPISNHLYFYWYRQILGQKVEFLVSFYNNEISEKSEIFDDQFSVERPDGSNFTLKIRSTKLEDSAMYFCASSLQGSDGYTFGSGTRLTVV.

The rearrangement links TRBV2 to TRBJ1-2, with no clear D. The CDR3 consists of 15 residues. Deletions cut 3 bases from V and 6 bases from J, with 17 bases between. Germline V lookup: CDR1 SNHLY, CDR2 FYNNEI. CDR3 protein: CASSESTTGRNGYTF. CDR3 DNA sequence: TGTGCCAGCAGTGAGTCGACCACCGGGAGGAATGGCTACACCTTC.

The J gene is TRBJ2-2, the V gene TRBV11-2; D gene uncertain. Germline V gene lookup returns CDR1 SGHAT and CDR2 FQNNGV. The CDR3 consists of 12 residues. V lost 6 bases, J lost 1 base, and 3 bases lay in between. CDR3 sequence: CASRLNTGELFF. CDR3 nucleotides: TGTGCCAGCAGACTGAACACCGGGGAGCTGTTTTTT.

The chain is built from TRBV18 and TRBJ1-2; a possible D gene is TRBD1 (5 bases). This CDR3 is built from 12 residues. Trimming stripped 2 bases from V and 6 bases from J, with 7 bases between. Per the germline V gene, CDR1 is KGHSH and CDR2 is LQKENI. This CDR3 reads CASSPAGHGYTF. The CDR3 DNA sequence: TGTGCCAGCTCACCAGCAGGGCATGGCTACACCTTC.

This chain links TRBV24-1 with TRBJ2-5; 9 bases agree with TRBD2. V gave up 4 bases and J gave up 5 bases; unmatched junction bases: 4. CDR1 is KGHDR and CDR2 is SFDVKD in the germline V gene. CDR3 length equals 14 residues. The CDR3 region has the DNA TGTGCCACCAGTGAGGGACTAGCTCGGGAGACCCAGTACTTC. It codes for CATSEGLARETQYF.